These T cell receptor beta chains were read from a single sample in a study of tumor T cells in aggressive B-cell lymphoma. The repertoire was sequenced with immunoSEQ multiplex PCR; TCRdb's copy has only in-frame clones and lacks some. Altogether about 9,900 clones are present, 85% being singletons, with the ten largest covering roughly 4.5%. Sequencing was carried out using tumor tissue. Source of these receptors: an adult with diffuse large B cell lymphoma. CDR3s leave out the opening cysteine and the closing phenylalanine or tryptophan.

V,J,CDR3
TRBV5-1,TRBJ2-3,ASSLGKGLAGVGDTQY
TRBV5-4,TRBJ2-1,ASSFPQRGQF
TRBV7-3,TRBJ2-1,ASSRGTSGSDWGMDEQF
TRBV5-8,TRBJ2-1,ASSLSQREYNEQF
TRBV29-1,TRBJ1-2,SVDMRGQGKNGYT
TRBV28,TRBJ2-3,ASSWDMSTDTQY
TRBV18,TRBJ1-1,ASSPGGKNTEAF
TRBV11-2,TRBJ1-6,ASSSWTGGRGSPLH
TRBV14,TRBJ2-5,ASSDGLAGGPRTQY
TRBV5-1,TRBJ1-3,ASSFGDSISGNTIY
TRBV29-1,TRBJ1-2,SVGASATGKSGYT
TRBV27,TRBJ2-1,ASSLVGNRQGSNEQF
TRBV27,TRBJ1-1,ASSLVRGLAF
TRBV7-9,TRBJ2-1,ASSSTRLAGASYNEQF
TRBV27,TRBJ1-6,ASSSRQGRGSYNSPLH
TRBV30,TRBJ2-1,AWSVPSGIRNEQF
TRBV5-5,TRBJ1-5,ASSWEQGQPQH
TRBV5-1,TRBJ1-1,ASSLWGDTEAF
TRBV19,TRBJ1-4,ASRGPNEKLF
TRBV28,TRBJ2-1,ASSQSGTYNEQF